The 28 T cell receptor beta chains listed next were all sequenced from one sample in a study of shared clonotypes between healthy human individuals. Sequenced by immunoSEQ multiplex PCR; TCRdb stores in-frame clones only, minus some. The sample gives a few million clones, 85% to 95% of which show up once; approximately 0.4% is in the top ten. Sequenced: naive CD4+ T cells from PBMCs. Subset noted: CD45RA+ positively selected. These receptors were collected from a man younger than 35 in good health. Some clones in this sample may be carry-over from other donors' samples.

As for this clone: At the DNA level, this CDR3 is encoded by other sequences in the same sample as well. This sequence joins TRBV7-3 and TRBJ1-1, with D unresolved. CDR1 and CDR2 from the germline V gene are SGHTA and FQGTGA. The CDR3 totals 13 residues. Between the trimmed V and J ends, which lost 4 bases and 0 bases, there was a span of 6 bases. The CDR3 DNA sequence: TGTGCCAGCAGCTCCTCGATGAACACTGAAGCTTTCTTT. This gives the protein CASSSSMNTEAFF.

The rearrangement uses TRBV20-1 and TRBJ1-1, with unresolved D. This CDR3 has 11 residues. V was pared by 4 bases and J by 6 bases, with 9 bases between. Germline V lookup: CDR1 DFQATT, CDR2 SNEGSKA (reference sequence). In DNA, the CDR3 is TGCAGTGCTATCCCAACCGCTGAAGCTTTCTTT. Protein sequence: CSAIPTAEAFF.

The chain couples TRBV2 to TRBJ1-2; 8 bases align to TRBD1. Germline CDR1 SNHLY, CDR2 FYNNEI. V lost 6 bases, J lost 5 bases, and 5 bases stayed unmatched. CDR3 length: 13 residues. The CDR3: CASRVTGEYGYTF. CDR3 DNA sequence: TGTGCCAGCAGGGTGACAGGGGAATATGGCTACACCTTC. The full variable domain, with the rest looked up from reference TRBV2 and TRBJ1-2, is EPEVTQTPSHQVTQMGQEVILRCVPISNHLYFYWYRQILGQKVEFLVSFYNNEISEKSEIFDDQFSVERPDGSNFTLKIRSTKLEDSAMYFCASRVTGEYGYTFGSGTRLTVV.

J is TRBJ2-7 and V is TRBV6-6, with TRBD1 matching over 10 bases. CDR3 size: 14 residues. The V gene end was trimmed by 10 bases and the J gene end by 5 bases; junction bases not matched to a gene: 11. Germline V CDR1 and CDR2: MNHNY, SVGAGI (reference sequence). The chain's CDR3 is CATLGGQGPHEQYF. As DNA, the CDR3 is TGTGCCACCTTGGGGGGACAGGGGCCCCACGAGCAGTACTTC.

J is TRBJ2-2 and V is TRBV5-1; TRBD2 matches at 8 bases. After removal of 3 bases from V and 5 bases from J, the junction contained 6 bases not matched to a gene. The CDR3 has 15 residues. CDR1 SGHRS and CDR2 YFSETQ come from the germline V gene. The CDR3 sequence: CASSYSGIETGELFF. The DNA of the CDR3 is TGCGCCAGCAGCTATAGCGGGATTGAGACCGGGGAGCTGTTTTTT.

V and J are TRBV28 and TRBJ1-4, with 7 bases aligning to TRBD1. V lost 7 bases to trimming and J lost 7 bases; unmatched junction nucleotides: 9. Germline CDR1 is MDHEN and CDR2 is SYDVKM. This CDR3 contains 14 residues. DNA for the CDR3: TGTGCCAGCACCGCCTGGCAGGGGGGTGAAAAACTGTTTTTT. Encoded protein: CASTAWQGGEKLFF.

The CDR3 reads CSAGSGAGNTIYF. CDR3 nucleotide sequence: TGCAGCGCCGGATCCGGAGCTGGAAACACCATATATTTT. The rearrangement links TRBV29-1 to TRBJ1-3; unclear D gene. The CDR3 length is 13 residues. V was pared by 7 bases and J by 2 bases, with 12 bases between. From germline, CDR1 is SQVTM and CDR2 ANQGSEA.

This clone is a singleton in its sample. This chain uses TRBV7-9 with TRBJ1-2; 9 nucleotides line up with TRBD1. The V segment lost 4 bases and the J segment 14 bases; nucleotides outside the gene matches: 5. This CDR3 spans 11 amino acids. CDR1 is SEHNR, CDR2 FQNEAQ, per germline (reference sequence). Here the CDR3 reads CASSSRDRETF. In DNA form, the CDR3 reads TGTGCCAGCAGCTCCCGGGACAGGGAAACCTTC.

This clone was detected once. V usage is TRBV5-6 and J usage is TRBJ1-2; D is unresolved. The V gene's germline CDR1 is SGHDT and CDR2 YYEEEE. The CDR3 is made up of 14 amino acids. V dropped 2 bases and J dropped 0 bases, with 8 bases sitting between them. CDR3: CASSFPGSNYGYTF. Written as DNA, the CDR3 is TGTGCCAGCAGCTTCCCGGGATCTAACTATGGCTACACCTTC.

About this clone itself: Its ends do not fully match the called genes, so a read error is possible. The chain couples TRBV28 to TRBJ1-5; the D gene is possibly TRBD1 (5 bases). Germline V gene lookup returns CDR1 MDHEN and CDR2 SYDVKM. The CDR3 contains 12 residues. The CDR3 region has the DNA TGTGCCGGCAGGGTGGGAAATCAGCCCCAGCATTTT. It yields the protein CAGRVGNQPQHF.

V and J are TRBV5-1 and TRBJ2-7, with D possibly being TRBD1 or TRBD2 (5 bases each). Germline V gene sequence: CDR1 SGHRS, CDR2 YFSETQ. The CDR3 totals 15 residues. Trimming took 5 bases from V and 0 from J, leaving 15 bases between them. Here the CDR3 reads CASRPGTLSSYEQYF. For the CDR3, the DNA is TGCGCCAGCAGGCCCGGGACCCTTAGCTCCTACGAGCAGTACTTC.

This CDR3 is CASSLQGVRPWETQYF. The CDR3 nucleotides are TGCGCCAGCAGCTTACAGGGGGTGAGACCGTGGGAGACCCAGTACTTC. The chain carries TRBV5-1 and TRBJ2-5; TRBD1 matches at 8 bases. The germline V gene has CDR1 SGHRS and CDR2 YFSETQ. The CDR3 has 16 amino acids. With V trimmed by 2 bases and J by 5 bases, 11 bases remained unmatched.

The chain joins TRBV4-3 to TRBJ1-2; D not resolved. The CDR3 sequence is 17 residues long. The germline V gene encodes CDR1 LGHNA and CDR2 YSLEER. V was cut by 1 base and J by 0 bases, with 15 bases left in between. The CDR3 coding sequence is TGCGCCAGCAGCCAAGGTCTTCAGGTTTATTCTAACTATGGCTACACCTTC. Protein: CASSQGLQVYSNYGYTF.

This chain joins TRBV19 and TRBJ2-7; 9 bases map to TRBD1. In germline, CDR1 is LNHDA, CDR2 SQIVND (reference sequence). V was clipped by 3 bases and J by 1 base; unmatched bases: 4. This CDR3 comprises 15 residues. The CDR3 DNA reads as TGTGCCAGTAGTATTGGGGGACAGGGTTCCTACGAGCAGTACTTC. Translation: CASSIGGQGSYEQYF. The full variable domain, its missing parts supplied by reference TRBV19 and TRBJ2-7, is DGGITQSPKYLFRKEGQNVTLSCEQNLNHDAMYWYRQDPGQGLRLIYYSQIVNDFQKGDIAEGYSVSREKKESFPLTVTSAQKNPTAFYLCASSIGGQGSYEQYFGPGTRLTVT.

The chain recombines TRBV6-5 with TRBJ1-3; D possibly corresponds to TRBD1 (6 bases). V was shortened by 6 bases and J by 2 bases, with 11 bases between the two germline ends. CDR1 is MNHEY and CDR2 is SVGAGI in the germline V gene. The CDR3 loop spans 14 amino acids. CDR3 sequence: CASRPTGTGNTIYF. CDR3 in DNA: TGTGCCAGCAGACCCACAGGGACTGGAAACACCATATATTTT.

The genes are TRBV6-1 and TRBJ2-3, with D tentatively TRBD2 (6 bases). CDR1 is MNHNS, CDR2 SASEGT, per germline. The CDR3 extends over 16 amino acids. The V gene lost 4 bases and the J gene lost 0 bases, with 14 bases spanning the gap. The CDR3 DNA reads as TGTGCCAGCAGTGCGCGGGACTCCTGGAGCACAGATACGCAGTATTTT. Translated: CASSARDSWSTDTQYF.

The chain combines TRBV20-1 with TRBJ1-2; D unresolved. Germline assignment: CDR1 DFQATT and CDR2 SNEGSKA (reference sequence). The CDR3 runs to 11 residues. The CDR3 nucleotides are TGCAGCCAAGCAAGGGACTATGGCTACACCTTC. This gives the protein CSQARDYGYTF.

The chain uses TRBV7-9 and TRBJ2-7; D might be TRBD1 or TRBD2, each matching 5 bases. The ends were cut back, 5 bases at V and 3 bases at J, with 11 bases in the middle. The germline V gene has CDR1 SEHNR and CDR2 FQNEAQ (reference sequence). The CDR3 consists of 13 residues. CDR3 loop: CASSPGTGYEQYF. The CDR3 coding sequence is TGTGCCAGCAGCCCAGGGACGGGCTACGAGCAGTACTTC.

This rearrangement joins TRBV9 to TRBJ2-6; D is unclear. CDR3 length equals 20 residues. Germline values: CDR1 SGDLS, CDR2 YYNGEE. V was cut by 0 bases and J by 4 bases, with 23 bases left in between. In DNA, the CDR3 is TGTGCCAGCAGCGTAGACAGCTTCTCTTATCCGGTCTTCGGGGCCAACGTCCTGACTTTC. Translation: CASSVDSFSYPVFGANVLTF. The full variable domain, with the rest looked up from reference TRBV9 and TRBJ2-6, is DSGVTQTPKHLITATGQRVTLRCSPRSGDLSVYWYQQSLDQGLQFLIQYYNGEERAKGNILERFSAQQFPDLHSELNLSSLELGDSALYFCASSVDSFSYPVFGANVLTFGAGSRLTVL.

V gene TRBV11-1 combines with J gene TRBJ1-1; D not certain. Germline-derived CDR1 and CDR2 are SGHAT and FQDESV (reference sequence). Trimming stripped 0 bases from V and 5 bases from J, with 7 bases between. This CDR3 has 13 amino acids. The CDR3 region has the DNA TGTGCCAGCAGCTTAGCGGGTAGAACTGAAGCTTTCTTT. This encodes CASSLAGRTEAFF.

The V call is TRBV5-4, the J call TRBJ2-3; D could derive from TRBD1 or TRBD2 (5 bases each). The V gene lost 4 bases and the J gene lost 4 bases, with 19 bases spanning the gap. Germline CDR1 SGHNT, CDR2 YYREEE (reference sequence). The CDR3 is 16 amino acids. CDR3 nucleotides: TGTGCCAGCAGCCACCGGGACGGGCGATCGGCAGATACGCAGTATTTT. Its protein is CASSHRDGRSADTQYF.

The chain combines TRBV4-1 with TRBJ2-1; D may be TRBD2 (5 bases). V was clipped by 1 base and J by 0 bases, with 13 bases between them. The CDR3 runs 17 residues. From germline, CDR1 is MGHRA and CDR2 YSYEKL. CDR3 DNA sequence: TGCGCCAGCAGCCAAGTACCAGCGGTAAGCTCCTACAATGAGCAGTTCTTC. It specifies CASSQVPAVSSYNEQFF.

This clone was recorded only once. CDR3 loop: CASRPTGAYEKLFF. CDR3 nucleotides: TGTGCCAGCAGGCCGACAGGGGCATATGAAAAACTGTTTTTT. The chain has TRBV7-9 and TRBJ1-4, with 8 bases matching TRBD1. Germline V lookup: CDR1 SEHNR, CDR2 FQNEAQ (reference sequence). J gave up 6 bases and V 6 bases, and 6 bases lay outside the gene matches. The CDR3 totals 14 residues.

In nucleotides, the CDR3 is TGTGCCAGCAGCGTAGGATGGGGACTAGCGGGGGCGGGGCAGTATTTT. Residues: CASSVGWGLAGAGQYF. V gene TRBV9 combines with J gene TRBJ2-3; 14 bases are a match to TRBD2. CDR1 is SGDLS and CDR2 is YYNGEE in the germline V gene. V lost 0 bases and J lost 11; bases outside the gene matches: 8. This CDR3 region has 16 residues.

The CDR3 bases are TGTGCTAGTGGAAGGGGCGGCGTCTCCTGGGGCACAGATACGCAGTATTTT. Translating gives CASGRGGVSWGTDTQYF. The genes are TRBV12-5 and TRBJ2-3; possibly TRBD1 for D (5 bases). This CDR3 is built from 17 residues. With 6 bases removed from V and 1 base from J, the gap between germline ends came to 20 bases. The germline CDR1 and CDR2 sequences are LGHNT and FRNRAP.

The rearrangement joins TRBV6-5 to TRBJ2-3; perhaps D is TRBD1 or TRBD2 (5 bases each). Between the trimmed V and J ends, which lost 6 bases and 5 bases, there was a span of 12 bases. The CDR3 extends over 13 amino acids. The germline CDR1 and CDR2 sequences are MNHEY and SVGAGI. CDR3 in DNA: TGTGCCAGCAGCTACGGGGCCCGAGATACGCAGTATTTT. Translating gives CASSYGARDTQYF.

The chain has TRBV10-1 and TRBJ2-2, with no clear D. The CDR3 length is 14 residues. CDR1 and CDR2 from the germline V gene are WNHNN and SYGVQD (reference sequence). V was shortened by 6 bases and J by 2 bases, with 10 bases between the two germline ends. CDR3 in amino acids: CASRRQDNTGELFF. As DNA, the CDR3 is TGCGCCAGCAGAAGACAAGATAACACCGGGGAGCTGTTTTTT.

In its sample, this clone was seen once. This sequence joins TRBV5-1 and TRBJ2-7, with D perhaps matching TRBD1 (6 bases). The CDR3 runs to 14 residues. The germline V and J ends were trimmed by 1 base and 1 base, with 9 bases remaining between them. Germline loops: CDR1 SGHRS, CDR2 YFSETQ. In nucleotides, the CDR3 is TGCGCCAGCAGCTTGAACACAGGGTCCTACGAGCAGTACTTC. The encoded protein is CASSLNTGSYEQYF.